This paragraph covers one T cell receptor beta chain sequence. This receptor's antigen is unknown. Base qualities are not at hand, and no much larger clone is one base apart. Library preparation employed the immunoSEQ multiplex PCR assay. As stored in TCRdb, this immuneACCESS dataset retains in-frame rearrangements with V and J assigned. A fraction of the clones does not appear; measured against another copy, unresolved V genes explain less than half of the discrepancy, and the remainder lacks a known reason. This sample has about 17,000 clones in its table, and over 75% of those were observed once. The ten largest account for about 9.5% of the sample. The data were taken from a study of technical replicates of blood from several donors (dated by TCRdb to the late 2010s). The CDR3 spans 11 residues, from the cysteine through the phenylalanine. The DNA shown is the 33-base CDR3, in frame from base 1. Sequences SQVTM (CDR1) and ANQGSEA (CDR2) are obtained from the germline V gene. The junction carries 11 bases between V and J, which are trimmed by 7 bases and 4 bases respectively.

Recombination linked TRBV29-1 to TRBJ2-7; matching of 5 bases hints at TRBD2 as the D gene. Sequenced: PBMCs. The clonotype originates from a human donor in good health. Some clones in this sample may be carry-over from other donors' samples. The CDR3 corresponds to CSASRAYEQYF. Read as DNA, the sequence is TGCAGCGCCTCGAGGGCGTACGAGCAGTACTTC.